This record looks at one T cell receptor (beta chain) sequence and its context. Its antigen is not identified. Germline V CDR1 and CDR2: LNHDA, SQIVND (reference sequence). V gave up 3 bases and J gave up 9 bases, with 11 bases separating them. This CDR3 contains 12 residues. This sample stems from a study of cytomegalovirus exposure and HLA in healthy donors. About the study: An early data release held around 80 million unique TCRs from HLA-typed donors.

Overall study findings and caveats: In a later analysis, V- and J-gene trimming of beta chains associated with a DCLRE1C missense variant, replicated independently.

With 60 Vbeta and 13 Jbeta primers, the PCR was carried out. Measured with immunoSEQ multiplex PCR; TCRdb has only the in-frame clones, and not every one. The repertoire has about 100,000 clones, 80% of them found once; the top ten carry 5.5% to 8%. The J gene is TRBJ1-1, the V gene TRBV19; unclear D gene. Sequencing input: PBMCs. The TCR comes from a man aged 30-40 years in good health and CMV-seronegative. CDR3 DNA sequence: TGTGCCAGTAGTATGTTGTACTCCCAAGCTTTCTTT. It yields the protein CASSMLYSQAFF.